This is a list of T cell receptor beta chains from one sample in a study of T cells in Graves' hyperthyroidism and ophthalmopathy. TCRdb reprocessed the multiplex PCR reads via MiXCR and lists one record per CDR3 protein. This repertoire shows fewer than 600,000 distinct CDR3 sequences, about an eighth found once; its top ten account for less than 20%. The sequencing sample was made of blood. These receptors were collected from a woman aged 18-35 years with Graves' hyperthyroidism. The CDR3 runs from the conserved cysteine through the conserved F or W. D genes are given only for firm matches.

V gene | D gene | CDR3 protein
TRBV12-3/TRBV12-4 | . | CTSSLQILEKLFF
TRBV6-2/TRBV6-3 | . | CASSERSNTGELFF
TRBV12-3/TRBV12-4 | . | CASSFSFRGNQPQHF
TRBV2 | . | CASSPGRISYYGYTF
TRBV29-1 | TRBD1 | CSGDRGYEAFF
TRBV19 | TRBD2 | CASSTYARTSGMGDEQFF
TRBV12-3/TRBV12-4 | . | CASGSGGAEAFF
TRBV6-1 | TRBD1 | CASSYSDRGEAFF
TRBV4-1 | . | CASSQDILLPSYEQYF
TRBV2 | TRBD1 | CASSEQGVNTEAFF
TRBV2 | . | CASSEILDFGYTF
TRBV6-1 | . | CASSEKKGGLNTEAFF
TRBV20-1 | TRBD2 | CSASVSGSADTQYF
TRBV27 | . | CASSFKAATSEQYF
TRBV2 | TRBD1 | CASMREQGATEAFF
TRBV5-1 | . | CASRKGGSDNEQFF
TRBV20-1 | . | CSATTPGRAGRLNTQYF
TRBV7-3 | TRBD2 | CASSPAAGANEQFF
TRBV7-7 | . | CASSWGTASLYEQYF
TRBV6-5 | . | CASSYGGTEAFF
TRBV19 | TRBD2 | CASSIDRLAGTDTQYF
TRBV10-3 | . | CAISFVFTSYNEQFF
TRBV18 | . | CASSGGRNTEAFF
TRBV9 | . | CASSVTGYSNQPQHF
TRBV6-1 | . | CASSEAPSSYNEQFF
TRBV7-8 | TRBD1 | CASSPPDRSHNQPQHF
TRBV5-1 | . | CASSLAAVANTGELFF
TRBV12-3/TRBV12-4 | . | CASSRSSGNTIYF
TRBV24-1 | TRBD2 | CATSGDSGKEDTQYF
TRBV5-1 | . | CASSLAGTEQFF
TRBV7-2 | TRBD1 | CASSLERDRRGVRSEQFF
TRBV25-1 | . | CASSEAGRGQETQYF
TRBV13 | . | CASRAGTFYGYTF
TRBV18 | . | CASQTQKNTEAFF
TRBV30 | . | CAWIPQIGYEQYF
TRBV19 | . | CASSFTPGTGETQYF
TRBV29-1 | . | CSVDLYRHGGSGEQFF
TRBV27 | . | CASSLIGRTEAFF
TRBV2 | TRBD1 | CASILTGRKTEAFF
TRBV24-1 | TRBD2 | CATSDLGTSGRLYEQFF
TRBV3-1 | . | CASSQTGANNQPQHF
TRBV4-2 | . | CASSQDSSGSEQFF
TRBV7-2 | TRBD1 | CASSVTGTGEYEQYF
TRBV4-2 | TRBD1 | CASSSTGTGGANYGYTF
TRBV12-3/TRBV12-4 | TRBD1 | CASSRTGGGDGYTF
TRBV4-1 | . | CASSRMGDTQYF
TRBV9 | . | CASSVNSKGNTEAFF
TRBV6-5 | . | CASSYLGDTIYF
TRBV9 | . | CASSVGAGPSTEAFF
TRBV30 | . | CAWSVAGMGKLFF
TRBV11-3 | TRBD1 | CASSLGQGLETQYF
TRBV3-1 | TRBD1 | CASSQDRDRGRAGELFF
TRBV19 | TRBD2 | CASSLGLGYYEQYF
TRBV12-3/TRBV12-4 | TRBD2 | CASSLLAGVHGELFF
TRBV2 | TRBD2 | CASRPGLAGVGAYEQYF
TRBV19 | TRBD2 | CASNILAGAGDNEQFF
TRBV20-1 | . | CSATDSPYGYTF
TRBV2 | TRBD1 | CASSETTGGNGSPLHF
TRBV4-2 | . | CASSQDSRVEDEKLFF